The clone carrying this T cell receptor beta chain was seen many times. Its antigen remains unknown. This record belongs to a study of T cells in Graves' hyperthyroidism and ophthalmopathy. Across the study: Specimen type is peripheral blood, collected at initial diagnosis prior to any treatment.

Each person with ophthalmopathy scored at least 3 on the Clinical Activity Score, reached NOSPECS grade 4 or higher, and had been ill under 3 months. RNA transcripts were the template for amplifying TCR beta CDR3 regions. Carried out on the TCR CDR3, a first-round RT-PCR used the HTBI primer set. TCRdb reprocessed the multiplex PCR reads with MiXCR, giving one entry per CDR3 protein. The data show under 400,000 distinct CDR3 sequences, with 12% to 15% seen just once and about 21% held by the top ten. Points from the study as a whole: Ophthalmopathy was model-predicted a median approximately 6.4 months pre-onset. Most thyroid clonotypes that were expanded above 0.001 also turned up in blood.

Sequencing input: blood. The sequence came from a woman aged 60-75 years with Graves' ophthalmopathy.

In nucleotides, the CDR3 is TGTGCCAGCAGTGCCCCCCCAACAGTTCCCAGGCCGGGCGGCTACACCTTC. Translated, it gives CASSAPPTVPRPGGYTF. The rearrangement links TRBV27 to TRBJ1-2; the D is unclear. Germline assignment: CDR1 MNHEY and CDR2 SMNVEV (reference sequence). This CDR3 spans 17 amino acids. Between the trimmed V and J ends, which lost 5 bases and 8 bases, there was a span of 27 bases.